Listed below are T cell receptor beta chains from one sample, sequenced in a study of shared clonotypes between healthy human individuals. The method was immunoSEQ multiplex PCR; TCRdb's version includes in-frame clones alone and lacks a portion of them. The table lists over 300,000 clones, roughly 84% of them singletons. The specimen sequenced was memory CD8+ T cells sorted from blood. The origin of the receptors is a man aged 18-30 years in good health. Both conserved end residues are part of each CDR3. D genes are given only for firm matches. Only part of the rows carry a size: once, few, many, or a class if the clone is expanded.

abundance	d_gene	v_gene	len	j_gene	CDR3aa	CDR3nt
NA	TRBD1	TRBV28	16	TRBJ1-1	CASSLWTGALNTEAFF	TGTGCCAGCAGTTTGTGGACAGGGGCCCTGAACACTGAAGCTTTCTTT
NA	NA	TRBV6-1	13	TRBJ1-2	CASSEGRSYGYTF	TGTGCCAGCAGTGAGGGCAGATCCTATGGCTACACCTTC
NA	NA	TRBV9	13	TRBJ1-1	CASSVGGSTEAFF	TGTGCCAGCAGCGTAGGGGGGTCCACTGAAGCTTTCTTT
NA	NA	TRBV4-3	13	TRBJ2-1	CASSQLGGAEQFF	TGCGCCAGCAGCCAGTTAGGGGGGGCTGAGCAGTTCTTC
few	NA	TRBV6-1	15	TRBJ2-1	CASSEAGGMGNEQFF	TGTGCCAGCAGTGAAGCGGGGGGCATGGGCAATGAGCAGTTCTTC
NA	TRBD1	TRBV4-1	17	TRBJ1-4	CASSLMGQPATNEKLFF	TGCGCCAGCAGCCTGATGGGACAGCCGGCAACTAATGAAAAACTGTTTTTT
NA	NA	TRBV5-6	14	TRBJ2-7	CASSLEGLNYEQYF	TGTGCCAGCAGCTTGGAGGGGCTTAACTACGAGCAGTACTTC
NA	NA	TRBV9	17	TRBJ2-6	CASSVAPGTSSANVLTF	TGTGCCAGCAGCGTAGCTCCGGGGACGTCCTCTGCCAACGTCCTGACTTTC
NA	TRBD2	TRBV7-2	16	TRBJ2-5	CASSPLAGAIQETQYF	TGTGCCAGCAGCCCCTTAGCGGGGGCCATACAAGAGACCCAGTACTTC
few	NA	TRBV11-2	13	TRBJ1-3	CASSWDIGNTIYF	TGTGCCAGCAGCTGGGACATAGGAAACACCATATATTTT
NA	NA	TRBV5-6	16	TRBJ2-6	CASSLARAVSANVLTF	TGTGCCAGCAGCTTGGCGAGAGCGGTATCGGCCAACGTCCTGACTTTC
NA	TRBD1	TRBV5-1	17	TRBJ2-7	CASSLESWDRGIHEQYF	TGCGCCAGCAGCTTGGAATCTTGGGACAGGGGCATCCACGAGCAGTACTTC
NA	NA	TRBV13	16	TRBJ2-7	CASSLGQEGPNYEQYF	TGTGCCAGCAGCTTAGGTCAGGAAGGGCCAAACTACGAGCAGTACTTC
NA	TRBD1	TRBV7-9	15	TRBJ1-1	CASSERTGKNTEAFF	TGTGCCAGCAGCGAGAGGACAGGGAAGAACACTGAAGCTTTCTTT
NA	TRBD2	TRBV6-1	20	TRBJ2-7	CASSEAGREGLTSPSYEQYF	TGTGCCAGCAGTGAAGCAGGCAGGGAGGGGCTGACCTCCCCATCCTACGAGCAGTACTTC
NA	NA	TRBV7-3	13	TRBJ1-6	CASSSFTGSPLHF	TGTGCCAGCAGTTCCTTTACCGGTTCACCCCTCCACTTT
NA	NA	TRBV2	12	TRBJ2-7	CASRTDNYEQYF	TGTGCCAGCAGGACGGACAACTACGAGCAGTACTTC
NA	NA	TRBV2	14	TRBJ2-7	CASSEVDSSYEQYF	TGTGCCAGCAGTGAGGTTGACAGTTCCTACGAGCAGTACTTC
NA	NA	TRBV2	13	TRBJ1-5	CASSEGEWEPQHF	TGTGCCAGCAGTGAAGGTGAATGGGAGCCCCAGCATTTT
NA	TRBD2	TRBV10-2	13	TRBJ2-3	CASTSGPADTQYF	TGCGCCAGCACTAGCGGTCCCGCAGATACGCAGTATTTT
few	TRBD1	TRBV10-1	16	TRBJ2-2	CASSEFGQGKPGELFF	TGCGCCAGCAGTGAGTTTGGACAGGGGAAACCCGGGGAGCTGTTTTTT
NA	TRBD1	TRBV28	15	TRBJ1-2	CASSLAGDRGPGYTF	TGTGCCAGCAGTTTAGCCGGGGACAGGGGGCCCGGCTACACCTTC
many	NA	TRBV25-1	15	TRBJ2-3	CASSDGGGWTDTQYF	TGTGCCAGCAGTGACGGAGGGGGTTGGACAGATACGCAGTATTTT
NA	NA	TRBV9	14	TRBJ1-4	CASSGGHHNEKLFF	TGTGCCAGCAGCGGGGGACACCATAATGAAAAACTGTTTTTT
once	TRBD2	TRBV15	18	TRBJ2-5	CATSSGTSGSLRLETQYF	TGTGCCACCAGCAGCGGGACTAGCGGGAGTCTCCGGTTGGAGACCCAGTACTTC
NA	NA	TRBV13	12	TRBJ2-5	CASSLGKETQYF	TGTGCCAGCAGCTTAGGAAAAGAGACCCAGTACTTC
NA	NA	TRBV7-9	13	TRBJ2-3	CASSPPLADTQYF	TGTGCCAGCAGCCCGCCATTGGCAGATACGCAGTATTTT
NA	TRBD1	TRBV5-1	15	TRBJ2-7	CASSRTAGGGYEQYF	TGCGCCAGCAGCCGGACCGCAGGGGGCGGCTACGAGCAGTACTTC
many	TRBD1	TRBV30	13	TRBJ2-5	CAWGTGTEETQYF	TGTGCCTGGGGGACCGGGACAGAAGAGACCCAGTACTTC
once	TRBD1	TRBV2	11	TRBJ1-3	CASNRGHTIYF	TGTGCCAGCAACAGGGGTCACACCATATATTTT
few	NA	TRBV28	19	TRBJ2-6	CASSVKGPNQPSGANVLTF	TGTGCCAGCAGTGTTAAGGGGCCAAACCAGCCCTCTGGGGCCAACGTCCTGACTTTC
NA	TRBD1	TRBV29-1	13	TRBJ1-4	CSVGGQGNEKLFF	TGCAGCGTTGGGGGACAGGGGAATGAAAAACTGTTTTTT
NA	TRBD2	TRBV27	14	TRBJ2-5	CASSIAGGQETQYF	TGTGCCAGCAGCATAGCGGGGGGACAAGAGACCCAGTACTTC
NA	NA	TRBV10-1	14	TRBJ2-7	CASSRDGSSYEQYF	TGCGCCAGCAGCCGGGACGGAAGCTCCTACGAGCAGTACTTC
NA	TRBD2	TRBV27	18	TRBJ2-1	CASSLTAGGYTSYNEQFF	TGTGCCAGCAGTTTAACGGCGGGAGGTTATACCTCCTACAATGAGCAGTTCTTC
NA	TRBD1	TRBV28	18	TRBJ1-5	CASSLRPGQIISNQPQHF	TGTGCCAGCAGTTTAAGGCCGGGACAGATTATTAGCAATCAGCCCCAGCATTTT
NA	NA	TRBV28	15	TRBJ1-4	CATGQTRATNEKLFF	TGTGCCACCGGACAGACTCGTGCAACTAATGAAAAACTGTTTTTT
NA	NA	TRBV9	12	TRBJ2-7	CASSGTGNEQYF	TGTGCCAGCAGCGGGACGGGGAACGAGCAGTACTTC
NA	NA	TRBV11-2	12	TRBJ2-7	CASSLHSDEQYF	TGTGCCAGCAGCTTACATTCAGACGAGCAGTACTTC
NA	NA	TRBV27	15	TRBJ2-3	CASSLGPRGTDTQYF	TGTGCCAGCAGTTTAGGCCCGAGAGGCACAGATACGCAGTATTTT
NA	NA	TRBV28	17	TRBJ2-3	CASRRTRRTLSTDTQYF	TGTGCCAGTAGGAGGACCCGGAGGACCCTGTCCACAGATACGCAGTATTTT
NA	TRBD2	TRBV27	15	TRBJ2-7	CASSFSGSDSYEQYF	TGTGCCAGCAGTTTTAGCGGGAGTGACTCCTACGAGCAGTACTTC
NA	NA	TRBV7-9	16	TRBJ2-1	CASSPPSGPTYNEQFF	TGTGCCAGCAGCCCGCCGTCAGGTCCCACCTACAATGAGCAGTTCTTC
NA	NA	TRBV4-1	16	TRBJ1-6	CASSPRDGAYNSPLHF	TGCGCCAGCAGCCCCCGGGACGGTGCCTATAATTCACCCCTCCACTTT
NA	NA	TRBV5-6	14	TRBJ2-7	CASSWAAASYEQYF	TGTGCCAGCAGCTGGGCGGCCGCGTCCTACGAGCAGTACTTC
NA	TRBD1	TRBV28	15	TRBJ1-2	CASSLYDRGGHGYTF	TGTGCCAGCAGTTTATATGACAGGGGCGGTCATGGCTACACCTTC
NA	NA	TRBV28	13	TRBJ2-7	CATDSGLSYEQYF	TGTGCCACCGACTCAGGTTTATCCTACGAGCAGTACTTC
once	TRBD1	TRBV27	14	TRBJ2-5	CASRRQGIQETQYF	TGTGCCAGCAGACGACAGGGGATCCAAGAGACCCAGTACTTC
NA	TRBD1	TRBV19	11	TRBJ1-1	CASGTDAEAFF	TGTGCCAGTGGGACAGACGCTGAAGCTTTCTTT
NA	NA	TRBV25-1	15	TRBJ2-7	CASSPSWDSNYEQYF	TGTGCCAGCAGCCCTTCGTGGGACTCCAACTACGAGCAGTACTTC
NA	NA	TRBV7-8	12	TRBJ2-7	CASRDDSYEQYF	TGTGCCAGCAGAGATGACTCCTACGAGCAGTACTTC
few	NA	TRBV28	17	TRBJ1-2	CASSYTGMSTFNYGYTF	TGTGCCAGCAGTTATACAGGGATGTCGACCTTTAACTATGGCTACACCTTC
NA	NA	TRBV5-4	11	TRBJ2-2	CASSLFGELFF	TGTGCCAGCAGCTTATTCGGGGAGCTGTTTTTT
once	TRBD1	TRBV28	14	TRBJ2-3	CASSQTGGTDTQYF	TGTGCCAGCAGCCAAACAGGGGGCACAGATACGCAGTATTTT
NA	TRBD1	TRBV13	14	TRBJ1-2	CASSRNRGRYGYTF	TGTGCCAGCAGCCGAAACAGGGGGCGATATGGCTACACCTTC